The clone carrying this T cell receptor beta chain was picked up a small number of times. The antigen remains unidentified. MiXCR was run by TCRdb on the reads, yielding one entry per CDR3 protein. The sample comprises roughly 220,000 distinct CDR3 sequences, about 39% of which are singletons, and more than 50% rests with the top ten. Germline V lookup: CDR1 SGHTA, CDR2 FQGTGA. The CDR3 totals 14 residues. Trimming took off 7 bases at V and 2 bases at J, with 15 bases between the two ends. The data were obtained in a study of T cell repertoires in cytomegalovirus infection. The J gene is TRBJ2-7, the V gene TRBV7-3; weak D call: TRBD2 (6 bases). The sequence came from a human donor in good health (CMV status not recorded). Some clones in this sample may be carry-over from other donors' samples. The sample was CD8+ T cells from cultured PBMCs, taken from culture after CMV antigen stimulation. CDR3 sequence (DNA): TGTGCCAGCAACCATAGGGACTGGCCCTACGAGCAGTACTTC. Translation gives CASNHRDWPYEQYF. The full variable domain, rest sourced from reference TRBV7-3 and TRBJ2-7, is GAGVSQTPSNKVTEKGKYVELRCDPISGHTALYWYRQSLGQGPEFLIYFQGTGAADDSGLPNDRFFAVRPEGSVSTLKIQRTERGDSAVYLCASNHRDWPYEQYFGPGTRLTVT.